A selection of T cell receptor beta chains follows, all from one sample in a study of blood T cell repertoires in COVID-19. Method: immunoSEQ multiplex PCR; TCRdb's copy keeps in-frame clones and lacks some. Counted here are 490,000 or so clones, roughly 90% occurring once; the ten biggest clones make up 1.8%. Sequencing was performed on PBMCs or T cells enriched from blood (not recorded which). The receptors were sampled from a woman in her 40s who had recovered from COVID-19. Each CDR3 is given with its conserved first and last residue. The D gene is left open where the match is weak. Size is omitted from some rows. Given values are once, few, many or a class for expanded clones.

cdr3_nt	cdr3_aa	clone_size	v_call	j_call	d_call
TGTGCCAGCAGTTTAAGATCGACACCCGGAAACACCATATATTTT	CASSLRSTPGNTIYF	-	TRBV6-2/TRBV6-3	TRBJ1-3	-
TGTGCCAGCAGTCCCCAAATCCCGGGGGGTTCGGGACCCTACAATGAGCAGTTCTTC	CASSPQIPGGSGPYNEQFF	-	TRBV27	TRBJ2-1	TRBD2
TGCGCCAGCAGTGGACACTCTGGAAACACCATATATTTT	CASSGHSGNTIYF	-	TRBV10-1	TRBJ1-3	-
TGTGCCAGCAGCGGCCGGGGATCTATCAACAATGAGCAGTTCTTC	CASSGRGSINNEQFF	-	TRBV11-2	TRBJ2-1	-
TGTGCCATCAGCCACCGTACAGGGGGCGACTATGGCTACACCTTC	CAISHRTGGDYGYTF	-	TRBV10-3	TRBJ1-2	TRBD1
TGTGCCAGCAGCCAAGCCGGAAACACCATATATTTT	CASSQAGNTIYF	-	TRBV12-3/TRBV12-4	TRBJ1-3	-
TGCGCCAGCAGCCCACTAGCGGGAGTCTACGAGCAGTACTTC	CASSPLAGVYEQYF	-	TRBV4-1	TRBJ2-7	TRBD2
TGTGCCTGGAGTCCCCTTGGCGAGACCCAGTACTTC	CAWSPLGETQYF	-	TRBV30	TRBJ2-5	-
TGTGCCAGCAGCTTAGGCGGGGGCGAGCAGTACTTC	CASSLGGGEQYF	-	TRBV7-9	TRBJ2-7	TRBD2
TGTGCCACCAGTGATCCCCCCTCTTCGAGGAGCGCGGGAGGAGGCTACACCTTC	CATSDPPSSRSAGGGYTF	-	TRBV24-1	TRBJ1-2	-
TGTGCCAGCAGTGAGACAGACAGGGGGACTTCCTACGAGCAGTACTTC	CASSETDRGTSYEQYF	-	TRBV6-1	TRBJ2-7	TRBD1
TGTGCCAGCAGCTTCGGAACGGACAGTCCAACCTACGAGCAGTACTTC	CASSFGTDSPTYEQYF	-	TRBV11-3	TRBJ2-7	-
TGTGCCAGCAGCTTATCGGGAGAGCAGTTCTTC	CASSLSGEQFF	-	TRBV7-9	TRBJ2-1	-
TGTGCCAGCAGTTGGGGACTAGCTAATGAGCAGTTCTTC	CASSWGLANEQFF	-	TRBV12-3/TRBV12-4	TRBJ2-1	TRBD2
TGTGCCAGCAGCTCCGGGACTAGCGGGGGAAATGAGCAGTTCTTC	CASSSGTSGGNEQFF	-	TRBV7-6	TRBJ2-1	TRBD2
TGTGCCAGTAGTATAGCAGGGGGCCGGGAGCTGTTTTTT	CASSIAGGRELFF	-	TRBV19	TRBJ2-2	TRBD1
TGCGCCAGCAGCCAAGGAACAGGGTTGGACGAGCAGTACTTC	CASSQGTGLDEQYF	once	TRBV4-1	TRBJ2-7	-
TGCAGCGTACGACAGAATAGCAATCAGCCCCAGCATTTT	CSVRQNSNQPQHF	-	TRBV29-1	TRBJ1-5	-
TGTGCCAGCAGTTTAACAGGGGGGTCGAGTGAAGCTTTCTTT	CASSLTGGSSEAFF	-	TRBV2	TRBJ1-1	TRBD1
TGTGCCAGCAGCGCGGACAGGGCCATGTACAATGAGCAGTTCTTC	CASSADRAMYNEQFF	-	TRBV7-2	TRBJ2-1	TRBD1
TGTGCCAGCAGTTTCAGGGAGGTGCCGCCCCAGCATTTT	CASSFREVPPQHF	once	TRBV12-3/TRBV12-4	TRBJ1-5	-
TGTGCCAGCAGTCACACGGCGGGAGGGCCTCTGGGAGATACGCAGTATTTT	CASSHTAGGPLGDTQYF	-	TRBV6-2/TRBV6-3	TRBJ2-3	TRBD2
TGTGCCAGCAGCCCCTTGGGAACAGGGGTAGAATATGGCTACACCTTC	CASSPLGTGVEYGYTF	-	TRBV3-1/TRBV3-2	TRBJ1-2	TRBD1
TGCGCCAGCAGCCAACGGGAGGGGGTTATAGGGGAAAAACTGTTTTTT	CASSQREGVIGEKLFF	-	TRBV4-3	TRBJ1-4	-
TGCGCCAGTAGTTCCAGCGGGGCTGTAGGGACCCAGTACTTC	CASSSSGAVGTQYF	-	TRBV10-2	TRBJ2-5	TRBD2
TGTGCCAGCAGTGACCAAGACAGTCCCGGCAATGAGCAGTTCTTC	CASSDQDSPGNEQFF	-	TRBV2	TRBJ2-1	-
TGTGCCTGGAGTGTATCAGGGGGCTCTGGCTACACCTTC	CAWSVSGGSGYTF	-	TRBV30	TRBJ1-2	TRBD1
TGTGCCATCAGTCCCAACACAGATACGCAGTATTTT	CAISPNTDTQYF	-	TRBV10-3	TRBJ2-3	-
TGTGCCAGCAGCGTAGCTATAACCCATAGCACAGATACGCAGTATTTT	CASSVAITHSTDTQYF	-	TRBV9	TRBJ2-3	-
TGTGCCATCAGTGTAGCCGGGTTAGGCACTGAAGCTTTCTTT	CAISVAGLGTEAFF	-	TRBV10-3	TRBJ1-1	-
TGTGCCAGCAGCCAAGGAGGATGGGGGCCGGCTGGGGCCAACGTCCTGACTTTC	CASSQGGWGPAGANVLTF	-	TRBV3-1/TRBV3-2	TRBJ2-6	-
TGTGCCAGCAGTAGGGAGGGCACTGAAGCTTTCTTT	CASSREGTEAFF	-	TRBV28	TRBJ1-1	-
TGTGCCTGGGGTACAGGGACGACAGATACGCAGTATTTT	CAWGTGTTDTQYF	-	TRBV30	TRBJ2-3	-
TGCGCCAGCAGCCAAGAGGGGGGTGACTATGGCTACACCTTC	CASSQEGGDYGYTF	-	TRBV4-3	TRBJ1-2	-
TGCGCCAGCAGCTTGTCTAGCAGCTACAATGAGCAGTTCTTC	CASSLSSSYNEQFF	-	TRBV5-1	TRBJ2-1	-
TGTGCCAGCAGTTGGGGGACAGGGAATGAGCAGTTCTTC	CASSWGTGNEQFF	-	TRBV6-2/TRBV6-3	TRBJ2-1	TRBD1
TGTGCCAGCAGGGGCACCGGGACTACCACCATCGAGCAGTTCTTC	CASRGTGTTTIEQFF	-	TRBV5-4	TRBJ2-1	TRBD2
TGCGCCAGCAGCCAAGTGGCGGCTGATCAGCCCCAGCATTTT	CASSQVAADQPQHF	-	TRBV4-1	TRBJ1-5	-
TGTGCCAGCAGCTCGCGACTAGCAGGGGTCACAGATACGCAGTATTTT	CASSSRLAGVTDTQYF	-	TRBV11-3	TRBJ2-3	-
TGTGCCAGCAGCTTAACGACAGGGCGATCGAACTATGGCTACACCTTC	CASSLTTGRSNYGYTF	-	TRBV11-2	TRBJ1-2	TRBD1
TGTGCCAGCAGTTTATTTCTTCAACAGGGGAGTTACCCTGGCACAGATACGCAGTATTTT	CASSLFLQQGSYPGTDTQYF	-	TRBV28	TRBJ2-3	TRBD1
TGTGCCAGTAGTATTTTCGGCGAGGGGAACACTGAAGCTTTCTTT	CASSIFGEGNTEAFF	-	TRBV19	TRBJ1-1	-
TGTGCTAGCAGCTTCTTACCTCAGCCAGCGGACAATGAGCAGTTCTTC	CASSFLPQPADNEQFF	few	TRBV7-7	TRBJ2-1	-
TGTGCCACCAGTGATTTGCGCCAGGTTCAAGAGACCCAGTACTTC	CATSDLRQVQETQYF	-	TRBV24-1	TRBJ2-5	-